These T cell receptor beta chains were read from a single sample in a study of blood T cell repertoires in COVID-19. Clones were sequenced by immunoSEQ multiplex PCR, and TCRdb holds only the in-frame ones, with some missing. The sample gives about 400,000 clones, around 89% of which show up once; over 4% is in the top ten. Specimen: peripheral blood. These receptors all come from a woman in her thirties with acute or convalescent COVID-19. CDR3s include the opening cysteine and the closing phenylalanine or tryptophan. A D gene is named only where the DNA matches it firmly. A row's size may be missing; if present it is once, few, many or a size class.

CDR3 DNA	CDR3 protein	clone size	J gene	V gene	D gene
TGTGCCAGCAGTGAAGCTCGGGGTCGCACAGATACGCAGTATTTT	CASSEARGRTDTQYF	NA	TRBJ2-3	TRBV6-1	NA
TGTGCCAGCAGCTTGGAAGACTACAGGGACAAGGGAATATATGGCTACACCTTC	CASSLEDYRDKGIYGYTF	NA	TRBJ1-2	TRBV5-4	NA
TGTGCCAGCAGCGTAGAGCTAGCGGGGGGGCCGGAGCAGTTCTTC	CASSVELAGGPEQFF	NA	TRBJ2-1	TRBV9	TRBD2
TGTGCCAGCAGCAACACCCCAGGGAACTATGGCTACACCTTC	CASSNTPGNYGYTF	once	TRBJ1-2	TRBV9	NA
TGTGCCAGCTCACCGTCTTACGGGGGGTCCTTCTACGAGCAGTACTTC	CASSPSYGGSFYEQYF	NA	TRBJ2-7	TRBV18	TRBD2
TGTGCCAGCAGCTTCGGGGGGGATGAGCAGTTCTTC	CASSFGGDEQFF	NA	TRBJ2-1	TRBV5-8	TRBD2
TGTGCCTGGACGGTCGGAGCTGGCTACACCTTC	CAWTVGAGYTF	NA	TRBJ1-2	TRBV30	NA
TGTGCCAGCAGCTTCGGCGGGGAAGGCGGGGAGCTGTTTTTT	CASSFGGEGGELFF	NA	TRBJ2-2	TRBV5-4	NA
TGTGCCAGCACCATGGGGGGGCTTCTCAATGAGCAGTTCTTC	CASTMGGLLNEQFF	NA	TRBJ2-1	TRBV19	NA
TGTGCCAGCAGCCTGACGACAGGGGAGGGAGAGACCCAGTACTTC	CASSLTTGEGETQYF	NA	TRBJ2-5	TRBV5-6	NA
TGTGCCAGCACCTTATCTACAGGGGACACTGAAGCTTTCTTT	CASTLSTGDTEAFF	NA	TRBJ1-1	TRBV7-2	TRBD1
TGCGCCAGCAGCTTTATCGTTGGCGGGTCCGAGACCCAGTACTTC	CASSFIVGGSETQYF	NA	TRBJ2-5	TRBV5-1	NA
TGTGCCAGCAGCCCCGGGACTAGCGGGGAAGAGACCCAGTACTTC	CASSPGTSGEETQYF	once	TRBJ2-5	TRBV7-3	TRBD2
TGTGCCACTTGGACAGGGGGCCCGGGAGGAGAGACCCAGTACTTC	CATWTGGPGGETQYF	NA	TRBJ2-5	TRBV6-5	TRBD1
TGTGCCAGCAGCGCGAATCGAGGAGTGACAGATACGCAGTATTTT	CASSANRGVTDTQYF	NA	TRBJ2-3	TRBV9	NA
TGCGCCAGCAGTCAATTCGGACAGGGGGGAAACAATGAGCAGTTCTTC	CASSQFGQGGNNEQFF	NA	TRBJ2-1	TRBV23-1	TRBD1
TGTGCCAGCAGCCTCTCCCTGGAGGAATATGGCTACACCTTC	CASSLSLEEYGYTF	NA	TRBJ1-2	TRBV5-4	NA
TGTGCTAGTGGTTCTACTACCGGGACATCGGGCAATCAGCCCCAGCATTTT	CASGSTTGTSGNQPQHF	NA	TRBJ1-5	TRBV12-5	NA
TGTGCCAGCAGTCGGGGGGACAGCTGGGGAAACACCATATATTTT	CASSRGDSWGNTIYF	NA	TRBJ1-3	TRBV6-6	TRBD1
TGTGCCAGCAGCCAGGGACAGGGGGCAAGGTACAATGAGCAGTTCTTC	CASSQGQGARYNEQFF	NA	TRBJ2-1	TRBV7-2	TRBD1
TGCGCCAGCAGCTTGTGGGCAGGTATGAACACTGAAGCTTTCTTT	CASSLWAGMNTEAFF	NA	TRBJ1-1	TRBV5-1	NA
TGCGCCAGCAGTGACAACAGAAACTATGGCTACACCTTC	CASSDNRNYGYTF	NA	TRBJ1-2	TRBV10-1	NA
TGCGCCAGCAGTGAGAGGCTAGACCGTCCCTACGAGCAGTACTTC	CASSERLDRPYEQYF	NA	TRBJ2-7	TRBV10-2	NA
TGTGCCACCATCTCCACAGCCCTTACTGAAGCTTTCTTT	CATISTALTEAFF	NA	TRBJ1-1	TRBV24-1	NA
TGCGCCAGCAGTTATGAAAACACGAACACCGGGGAGCTGTTTTTT	CASSYENTNTGELFF	NA	TRBJ2-2	TRBV5-1	NA
TGTGCCAGCAGCTTACACAGATACTATGGCTACACCTTC	CASSLHRYYGYTF	NA	TRBJ1-2	TRBV7-8	NA
TGTGCCATCAGTGATGTAGCGGGGGGGTTCAGGACCCAGTACTTC	CAISDVAGGFRTQYF	NA	TRBJ2-5	TRBV10-3	TRBD2
TGCAGCGTTGAAAGAAGCGGGGGGTTGGGGGAGACCCAGTACTTC	CSVERSGGLGETQYF	NA	TRBJ2-5	TRBV29-1	TRBD2
TGTGCCAGCAATCCTGGACTGACGAATTCACCCCTCCACTTT	CASNPGLTNSPLHF	NA	TRBJ1-6	TRBV11-2	NA
TGTGCCACCGTCCTTCCGCGGGGTGTCTACGAGCAGTACTTC	CATVLPRGVYEQYF	NA	TRBJ2-7	TRBV27	NA
TGTGCCAGCAGTAGGGGACAGGGGAATCAAGAGACCCAGTACTTC	CASSRGQGNQETQYF	NA	TRBJ2-5	TRBV28	TRBD1
TGTGCCAGCAGTTCGGGGTATTATTCACCCCTCCACTTT	CASSSGYYSPLHF	NA	TRBJ1-6	TRBV28	NA
TGTGCCAGTAGTTCCATCGAGGGTTTCTACAATGAGCAGTTCTTC	CASSSIEGFYNEQFF	NA	TRBJ2-1	TRBV19	NA
TGTGCCAGCAGCCGGGGACAGGGCAGTACTAACGAGCAGTACTTC	CASSRGQGSTNEQYF	NA	TRBJ2-7	TRBV5-4	TRBD1
TGTGCCAGCAGCCAGACAGTCAAGAACACTGAAGCTTTCTTT	CASSQTVKNTEAFF	NA	TRBJ1-1	TRBV7-9	NA
TGTGCCAGCAGCGGCGACAGGGTATTGGCTGAAGCTTTCTTT	CASSGDRVLAEAFF	NA	TRBJ1-1	TRBV5-5	TRBD1
TGTGCCAGCAGAGTGGGCTCGGTCACCGGGGAGCTGTTTTTT	CASRVGSVTGELFF	NA	TRBJ2-2	TRBV28	NA
TGTGCCAGCAGCAAAGCGGGCTGCAATAGCAATCAGCCCCAGCATTTT	CASSKAGCNSNQPQHF	NA	TRBJ1-5	TRBV21-1	NA
TGCAGCGTTGAAGAAAGAGCGGAGAGCCAAGAGACCCAGTACTTC	CSVEERAESQETQYF	NA	TRBJ2-5	TRBV29-1	NA
TGTGCCAGCAGCCTCGGGACTAGCGGAGAGACCCAGTACTTC	CASSLGTSGETQYF	NA	TRBJ2-5	TRBV7-3	TRBD2
TGTGCCACCACTGATCACCGAGGGTATGGCTACACCTTC	CATTDHRGYGYTF	NA	TRBJ1-2	TRBV24-1	NA